The 2 T cell receptor beta chains presented below share a single source sample, sequenced in a study of blood T cells in healthy people across ages. Next came a second PCR, run for 7 to 11 cycles, which used a sample-barcoded 5' primer along with a J-beta primer mix. MiXCR, applied by TCRdb to the 5' RACE reads, yields one record per CDR3 protein. The sample carries about 1.6 million distinct CDR3 sequences, about 32% recorded once. Sequenced: blood. The receptors here all came from a woman aged 25-40 years in good health.

The chain combines TRBV6-1 with TRBJ1-5; D is unclear. V lost 0 bases to trimming and J lost 5 bases, with 14 bases between them. This CDR3 has 16 amino acids. The germline CDR1 and CDR2 sequences are MNHNS and SASEGT. CDR3 in DNA: TGTGCCAGCAGTGAAGCGATAGGGAGCCCGCATCAGCCCCAGCATTTT. Its protein is CASSEAIGSPHQPQHF.

The V and J genes are TRBV9 and TRBJ2-3; 7 bases align to TRBD1. Trimming cost V 4 bases and J 5 bases; bases outside gene matches: 10. The germline gives CDR1 SGDLS, CDR2 YYNGEE. The CDR3 runs to 15 residues. The CDR3 nucleotides read TGTGCCAGCAGCCCCACCGGGACAGCTATAGATACGCAGTATTTT. Residues: CASSPTGTAIDTQYF.